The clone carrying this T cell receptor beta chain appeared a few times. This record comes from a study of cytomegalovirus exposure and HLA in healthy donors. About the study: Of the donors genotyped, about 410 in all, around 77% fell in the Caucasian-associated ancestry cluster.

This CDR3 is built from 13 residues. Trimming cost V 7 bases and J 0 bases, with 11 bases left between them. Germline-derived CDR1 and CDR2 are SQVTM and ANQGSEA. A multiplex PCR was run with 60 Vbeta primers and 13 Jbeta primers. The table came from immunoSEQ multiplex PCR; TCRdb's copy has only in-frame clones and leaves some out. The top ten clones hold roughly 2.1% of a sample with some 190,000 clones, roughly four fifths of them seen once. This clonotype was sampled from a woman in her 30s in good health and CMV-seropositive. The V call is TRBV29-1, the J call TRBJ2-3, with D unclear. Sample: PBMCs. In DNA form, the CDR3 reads TGCAGCGCGAGAATTGCTAGCACAGATACGCAGTATTTT. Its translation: CSARIASTDTQYF.